Listed below are T cell receptor beta chains from one sample, sequenced in a study of blood T cell repertoires in COVID-19. Assay: immunoSEQ multiplex PCR; the TCRdb copy retains only in-frame clones and omits some. The sample shows about 240,000 clones, about 86% of them seen only once. The source material was peripheral blood. The receptors were gathered from a woman aged 50 to 60 with COVID-19, enrolled during active disease. CDR3s leave out the opening cysteine and the closing phenylalanine or tryptophan. The D gene is left open where the match is weak.

v_gene: TRBV6-6
j_gene: TRBJ2-1
d_gene: TRBD1
CDR3aa: ASSYTGGDKDEQF

v_gene: TRBV5-1
j_gene: TRBJ1-1
d_gene: TRBD1
CDR3aa: ASSSQGAGTEAF

v_gene: TRBV5-1
j_gene: TRBJ2-3
d_gene: TRBD1
CDR3aa: ASSSGTGLDTQY

v_gene: TRBV5-1
j_gene: TRBJ1-3
d_gene: NA
CDR3aa: ASSLGDTPGNTIY

v_gene: TRBV5-1
j_gene: TRBJ2-3
d_gene: TRBD2
CDR3aa: ASSIAGRPTDTQY

v_gene: TRBV19
j_gene: TRBJ1-6
d_gene: NA
CDR3aa: ASSMDRGSPLH

v_gene: TRBV11-2
j_gene: TRBJ1-6
d_gene: TRBD1
CDR3aa: ASSSRGSDRDLPH

v_gene: TRBV19
j_gene: TRBJ1-1
d_gene: NA
CDR3aa: ASSVTGSSVEAF

v_gene: TRBV2
j_gene: TRBJ2-3
d_gene: TRBD2
CDR3aa: ASSEERGGWTQY

v_gene: TRBV19
j_gene: TRBJ1-4
d_gene: TRBD1
CDR3aa: ASGGGGGGAQEKLF

v_gene: TRBV3-1/TRBV3-2
j_gene: TRBJ1-4
d_gene: NA
CDR3aa: ASSQGGNSYNEKLF

v_gene: TRBV4-1
j_gene: TRBJ2-2
d_gene: NA
CDR3aa: ASSSDWSGELF

v_gene: TRBV19
j_gene: TRBJ2-3
d_gene: TRBD1
CDR3aa: ASSPGAGGTDTQY

v_gene: TRBV6-5
j_gene: TRBJ1-6
d_gene: NA
CDR3aa: ASKSSNSPLH

v_gene: TRBV13
j_gene: TRBJ2-1
d_gene: NA
CDR3aa: ASSLGRLDNEQF

v_gene: TRBV5-4
j_gene: TRBJ2-2
d_gene: NA
CDR3aa: ASSLIGGELF

v_gene: TRBV12-5
j_gene: TRBJ1-2
d_gene: NA
CDR3aa: ASGLVGGPYGYT

v_gene: TRBV5-6
j_gene: TRBJ1-1
d_gene: NA
CDR3aa: ASSLYHRRFHTEAF

v_gene: TRBV19
j_gene: TRBJ1-4
d_gene: NA
CDR3aa: ASRSEFYEKLF

v_gene: TRBV3-1/TRBV3-2
j_gene: TRBJ1-2
d_gene: NA
CDR3aa: ASSRRQTEGYT

v_gene: TRBV12-3/TRBV12-4
j_gene: TRBJ1-1
d_gene: NA
CDR3aa: ASSSRTEAF

v_gene: TRBV12-5
j_gene: TRBJ1-1
d_gene: TRBD1
CDR3aa: ASGRPGQGTEAF

v_gene: TRBV19
j_gene: TRBJ2-5
d_gene: TRBD1
CDR3aa: ASSIRTGGLETQY

v_gene: TRBV6-6
j_gene: TRBJ2-4
d_gene: TRBD1
CDR3aa: ATRQGAENIQY

v_gene: TRBV7-8
j_gene: TRBJ1-6
d_gene: NA
CDR3aa: ASSSTRPPPRVNSPLH

v_gene: TRBV4-1
j_gene: TRBJ1-2
d_gene: NA
CDR3aa: ASSQAEGYT

v_gene: TRBV7-6
j_gene: TRBJ2-1
d_gene: TRBD2
CDR3aa: ASSWRGWTSGYNEQF

v_gene: TRBV11-3
j_gene: TRBJ2-5
d_gene: TRBD2
CDR3aa: ASSFSLRGGEEETQY

v_gene: TRBV11-2
j_gene: TRBJ2-1
d_gene: TRBD2
CDR3aa: ASSPWAGGLYEQF

v_gene: TRBV6-5
j_gene: TRBJ1-6
d_gene: NA
CDR3aa: ASSPGRGNSPLH

v_gene: TRBV4-1
j_gene: TRBJ1-1
d_gene: NA
CDR3aa: ASQETQNTEAF

v_gene: TRBV24-1
j_gene: TRBJ2-2
d_gene: NA
CDR3aa: ATRTGMGNTGELF

v_gene: TRBV5-1
j_gene: TRBJ1-2
d_gene: NA
CDR3aa: ASSLVQGGVHGYT

v_gene: TRBV10-3
j_gene: TRBJ2-4
d_gene: TRBD1
CDR3aa: AISEGDRNIQY

v_gene: TRBV28
j_gene: TRBJ1-5
d_gene: TRBD1
CDR3aa: ASFSSWTGDWRSNQPQH

v_gene: TRBV7-9
j_gene: TRBJ1-1
d_gene: TRBD1
CDR3aa: ASSPGGTTEAF

v_gene: TRBV11-3
j_gene: TRBJ2-1
d_gene: TRBD2
CDR3aa: ASSFDQGGYNEQF

v_gene: TRBV3-1/TRBV3-2
j_gene: TRBJ1-3
d_gene: NA
CDR3aa: ASSQDSGGGNTIY

v_gene: TRBV7-6
j_gene: TRBJ2-6
d_gene: NA
CDR3aa: ASSPAGTGFSGANVLT

v_gene: TRBV3-1/TRBV3-2
j_gene: TRBJ1-2
d_gene: NA
CDR3aa: ASSETPTGSYGYT

v_gene: TRBV24-1
j_gene: TRBJ1-2
d_gene: NA
CDR3aa: ATSDLRVRGYGYT

v_gene: TRBV11-2
j_gene: TRBJ2-5
d_gene: TRBD1
CDR3aa: ASSLVSPGGWETQY

v_gene: TRBV27
j_gene: TRBJ1-2
d_gene: NA
CDR3aa: ASSLRENYGYT

v_gene: TRBV24-1
j_gene: TRBJ2-6
d_gene: TRBD2
CDR3aa: ATSLGLAGGAGANVLT